The 9 T cell receptor beta chains below were found in one sample sequenced in a study of OX40 agonist ivuxolimab in advanced cancers. Libraries were prepared by immunoSEQ multiplex PCR; TCRdb keeps only in-frame clonotypes and omits some of them. The repertoire includes about 45,000 clones, over 65% of them detected once, and 15% sits in the top ten. Sequences were derived from CD4+ or CD8+ T cells sorted from blood, sampled in a trial of the OX40 agonist ivuxolimab. The receptors stem from an adult with an advanced solid tumor such as melanoma, head and neck, liver or kidney cancer.

The rearrangement joins TRBV5-1 to TRBJ2-3; 8 nucleotides agree with TRBD2. The CDR3 is made up of 15 amino acids. The ends lost 2 bases at V and 3 bases at J; junction bases unmatched: 5. Per the germline V gene, CDR1 is SGHRS and CDR2 is YFSETQ. This CDR3 is CASSFRLATTDTQYF. CDR3 nucleotides: TGCGCCAGCAGCTTTAGACTAGCGACGACAGATACGCAGTATTTT.

V usage is TRBV11-2 and J usage is TRBJ2-3, with D uncertain. Per germline, CDR1 SGHAT and CDR2 FQNNGV. The CDR3 runs 13 residues. Trimming cost V 5 bases and J 6 bases, with 12 bases left between them. In DNA, the CDR3 is TGTGCCAGCAGCGCCCCTACGAGGGATACGCAGTATTTT. Translated: CASSAPTRDTQYF.

The sample holds a few counts of this clone. V usage is TRBV5-4 and J usage is TRBJ2-1; D gene ambiguous. The germline CDR1 and CDR2 sequences are SGHNT and YYREEE (reference sequence). CDR3 length: 13 residues. V was pared by 3 bases and J by 7 bases, with 11 bases between. The CDR3 here is CASSSIIENEQFF. The DNA of the CDR3 is TGTGCCAGCAGCTCCATTATCGAGAATGAGCAGTTCTTC.

The genes are TRBV29-1 and TRBJ1-1; D is unresolved. The CDR3 spans 13 residues. V dropped 7 bases and J dropped 3 bases, with 15 bases sitting between them. Per germline, CDR1 SQVTM and CDR2 ANQGSEA. The CDR3 sequence is CSGERVSHTEAFF. The CDR3 DNA reads TGCAGCGGCGAAAGGGTTTCGCACACTGAAGCTTTCTTT.

The V and J genes are TRBV2 and TRBJ2-7; possible D gene TRBD1, 7 bases. Trimming stripped 2 bases from V and 3 bases from J, with 11 bases between. Germline CDR1 is SNHLY and CDR2 is FYNNEI. This CDR3 is built from 14 residues. CDR3 in amino acids: CASSESGGFYEQYF. Written as DNA, the CDR3 is TGTGCCAGCAGTGAATCAGGGGGGTTCTACGAGCAGTACTTC.

A word on this clone: This specimen includes other DNA sequences encoding the same CDR3. The V call is TRBV7-9, the J call TRBJ2-7, with D unclear. Germline lookup yields CDR1 SEHNR and CDR2 FQNEAQ (reference sequence). The V gene lost 0 bases and the J gene lost 4 bases, with 10 bases spanning the gap. This CDR3 contains 14 residues. CDR3 region: CASSLAGPSYEQYF. The CDR3 DNA follows: TGTGCCAGCAGCTTAGCCGGTCCTTCTTACGAGCAGTACTTC.

V gene TRBV19 combines with J gene TRBJ2-3; 9 nucleotides match TRBD1. The V and J ends lost 7 bases and 4 bases, in that order; junction bases with no gene match: 6. Per germline, CDR1 LNHDA and CDR2 SQIVND (reference sequence). This CDR3 spans 14 amino acids. The CDR3 sequence is CASTGTGTADTQYF. The CDR3 DNA follows: TGTGCCAGTACCGGGACAGGGACGGCAGATACGCAGTATTTT.

The chain employs TRBV7-9 and TRBJ2-6, with D hard to call. The CDR3 contains 14 residues. V was cut by 7 bases and J by 5 bases, with 12 bases left in between. Germline loops: CDR1 SEHNR, CDR2 FQNEAQ (reference sequence). CDR3 sequence (DNA): TGTGCCAGCATTCTTCCTTATAGGGCCAACGTCCTGACTTTC. Encoded protein: CASILPYRANVLTF.

This chain joins TRBV9 and TRBJ2-1; the match to TRBD1 covers 8 bases. The V segment lost 0 bases and the J segment 4 bases; nucleotides outside the gene matches: 0. This CDR3 region has 14 residues. From germline, CDR1 is SGDLS and CDR2 YYNGEE. In nucleotides, the CDR3 is TGTGCCAGCAGCGTAGGGACAGGGTACAATGAGCAGTTCTTC. This translates into CASSVGTGYNEQFF.